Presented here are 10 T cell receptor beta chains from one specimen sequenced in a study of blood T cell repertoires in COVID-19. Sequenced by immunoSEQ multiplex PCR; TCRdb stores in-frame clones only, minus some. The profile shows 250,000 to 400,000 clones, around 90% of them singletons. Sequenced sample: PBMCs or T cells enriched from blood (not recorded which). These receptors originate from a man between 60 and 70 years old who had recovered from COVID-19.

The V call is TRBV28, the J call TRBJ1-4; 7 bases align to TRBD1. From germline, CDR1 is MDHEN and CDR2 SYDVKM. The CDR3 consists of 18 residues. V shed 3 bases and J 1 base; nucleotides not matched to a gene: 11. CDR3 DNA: TGTGCCAGCAGTTTTTCGCCGGGACAGACATTAACTAATGAAAAACTGTTTTTT. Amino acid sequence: CASSFSPGQTLTNEKLFF.

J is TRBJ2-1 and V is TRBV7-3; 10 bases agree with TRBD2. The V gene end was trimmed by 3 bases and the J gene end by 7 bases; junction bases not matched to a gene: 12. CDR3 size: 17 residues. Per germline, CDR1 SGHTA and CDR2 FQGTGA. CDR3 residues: CASSFGTSDRRSNEQFF. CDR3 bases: TGTGCCAGCAGCTTCGGGACTAGCGACAGGAGGTCGAATGAGCAGTTCTTC.

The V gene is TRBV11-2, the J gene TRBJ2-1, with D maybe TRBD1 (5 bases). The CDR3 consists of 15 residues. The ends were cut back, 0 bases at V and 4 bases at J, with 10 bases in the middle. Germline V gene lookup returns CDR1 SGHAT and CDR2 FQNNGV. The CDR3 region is CASSLDIAGYNEQFF. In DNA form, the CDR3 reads TGTGCCAGCAGCTTAGATATTGCAGGGTACAATGAGCAGTTCTTC.

The chain's CDR3 is CASSFRTVAPSTDTQYF. For the CDR3, the DNA is TGCGCCAGCAGCTTTCGAACAGTGGCCCCTAGCACAGATACGCAGTATTTT. This chain connects TRBV5-1 to TRBJ2-3; D not resolved. The CDR3 covers 17 residues. V was shortened by 2 bases and J by 0 bases, with 16 bases between the two germline ends. Germline V gene data show CDR1 as SGHRS and CDR2 as YFSETQ. Complete variable domain (other parts from reference TRBV5-1 and TRBJ2-3): KAGVTQTPRYLIKTRGQQVTLSCSPISGHRSVSWYQQTPGQGLQFLFEYFSETQRNKGNFPGRFSGRQFSNSRSEMNVSTLELGDSALYLCASSFRTVAPSTDTQYFGPGTRLTVL.

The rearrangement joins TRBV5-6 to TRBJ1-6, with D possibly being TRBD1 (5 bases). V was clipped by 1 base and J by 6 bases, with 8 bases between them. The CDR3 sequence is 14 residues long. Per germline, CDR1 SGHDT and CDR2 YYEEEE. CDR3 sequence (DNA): TGTGCCAGCAGCTTGTGGGGGGGTAATTCACCCCTCCACTTT. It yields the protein CASSLWGGNSPLHF.

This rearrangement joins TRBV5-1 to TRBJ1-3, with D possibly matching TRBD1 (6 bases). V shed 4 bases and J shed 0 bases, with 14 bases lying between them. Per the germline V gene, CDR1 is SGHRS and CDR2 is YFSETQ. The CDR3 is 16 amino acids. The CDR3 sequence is CASSEGQSRSGNTIYF. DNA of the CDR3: TGCGCCAGCAGCGAAGGACAGTCCCGCTCTGGAAACACCATATATTTT.

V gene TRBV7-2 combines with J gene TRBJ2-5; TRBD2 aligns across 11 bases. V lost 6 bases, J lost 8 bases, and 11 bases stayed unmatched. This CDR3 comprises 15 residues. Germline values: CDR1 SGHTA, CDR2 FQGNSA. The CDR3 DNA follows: TGTGCCAGCAGGGAACTAGCGGGAGACCAATCAACCCAGTACTTC. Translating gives CASRELAGDQSTQYF.

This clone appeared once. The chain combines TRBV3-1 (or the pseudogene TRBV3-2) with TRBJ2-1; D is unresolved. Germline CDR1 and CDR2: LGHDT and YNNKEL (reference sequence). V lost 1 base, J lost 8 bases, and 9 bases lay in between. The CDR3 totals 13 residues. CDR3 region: CASSQVSSDEQFF. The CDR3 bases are TGTGCCAGCAGCCAAGTTAGTAGTGATGAGCAGTTCTTC.

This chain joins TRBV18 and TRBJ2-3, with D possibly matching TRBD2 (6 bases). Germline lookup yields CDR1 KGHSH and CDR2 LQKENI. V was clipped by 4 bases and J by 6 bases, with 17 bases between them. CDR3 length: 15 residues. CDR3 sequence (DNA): TGTGCCAGCTCACAGTCGGGGGATATAAGGGATACGCAGTATTTT. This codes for CASSQSGDIRDTQYF.

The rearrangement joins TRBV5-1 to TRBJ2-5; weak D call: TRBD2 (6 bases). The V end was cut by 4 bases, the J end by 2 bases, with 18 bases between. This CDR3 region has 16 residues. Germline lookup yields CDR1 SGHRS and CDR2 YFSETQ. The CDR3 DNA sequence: TGCGCCAGCAGCCCTGGGTTGGGACTCTCTCAAGAGACCCAGTACTTC. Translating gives CASSPGLGLSQETQYF.